These 10 T cell receptor beta chains were all obtained from the same sample, sequenced in a study of siplizumab effects on memory and regulatory T cells. The protocol was immunoSEQ multiplex PCR, while the TCRdb copy is restricted to in-frame clones and leaves out a portion. The sample lists tens of thousands of clones; about nine tenths were seen once. The material sequenced was Tregs sorted from blood. Every receptor here comes from a human donor in good health.

The chain employs TRBV2 and TRBJ2-3; 10 nucleotides align to TRBD2. The CDR3 spans 16 residues. After removal of 5 bases from V and 8 bases from J, the junction contained 13 bases not matched to a gene. CDR1 and CDR2 from the germline V gene are SNHLY and FYNNEI. DNA for the CDR3: TGTGCCAGCAGTTTGGGAGCGGGGGGGAGTCGAGGTACGCAGTATTTT. It codes for CASSLGAGGSRGTQYF.

This chain joins TRBV7-2 and TRBJ2-3, with D hard to call. The CDR3 sequence is 11 residues long. Trimming removed 5 bases from V and 5 bases from J, with 5 bases in between. Germline assignment: CDR1 SGHTA and CDR2 FQGNSA. This chain's CDR3 is CASSQEDTQYF. The DNA of the CDR3 is TGTGCCAGCAGCCAAGAAGATACGCAGTATTTT. The full variable domain, with the rest looked up from reference TRBV7-2 and TRBJ2-3, is GAGVSQSPSNKVTEKGKDVELRCDPISGHTALYWYRQSLGQGLEFLIYFQGNSAPDKSGLPSDRFSAERTGGSVSTLTIQRTQQEDSAVYLCASSQEDTQYFGPGTRLTVL.

V and J are TRBV4-2 and TRBJ2-5; 13 bases align to TRBD2. CDR3 length: 18 amino acids. J was trimmed by 3 bases and V by 1 base; bases with no gene match: 8. Germline CDR1 reads LGHNA; CDR2 reads YNFKEQ. The CDR3 sequence: CASSQGTSGGLREETQYF. Written as DNA, the CDR3 is TGTGCCAGCAGCCAAGGGACTAGCGGGGGCCTTAGGGAAGAGACCCAGTACTTC.

The CDR3 DNA sequence: TGTGCCAGCGGACAGGGGATTCAGCCCCAGCATTTT. This gives the protein CASGQGIQPQHF. The rearrangement joins TRBV19 to TRBJ1-5, with 9 positions matching TRBD1. The germline V gene encodes CDR1 LNHDA and CDR2 SQIVND (reference sequence). The CDR3 extends over 12 amino acids. V was clipped by 9 bases and J by 6 bases; unmatched bases: 3.

The chain couples TRBV7-9 to TRBJ1-1, with D possibly matching TRBD1 (6 bases). In germline, CDR1 is SEHNR, CDR2 FQNEAQ (reference sequence). The V and J ends lost 4 bases and 1 base respectively, with 7 bases between them. The CDR3 consists of 13 residues. The CDR3 loop reads CASSSRGNTEAFF. For the CDR3, the DNA is TGTGCCAGCAGCTCCAGGGGGAACACTGAAGCTTTCTTT.

The chain employs TRBV7-9 and TRBJ1-4, with unresolved D. There are 12 residues in the CDR3. The germline CDR1 and CDR2 sequences are SEHNR and FQNEAQ (reference sequence). V was trimmed by 6 bases and J by 7 bases, leaving 9 bases between them. CDR3 sequence reads: CASRGDGEKLFF. For the CDR3, the DNA is TGTGCCAGCAGGGGAGATGGTGAAAAACTGTTTTTT.

The chain recombines TRBV27 with TRBJ2-3, with TRBD2 as a possible D gene (5 bases). Germline CDR1 is MNHEY and CDR2 is SMNVEV (reference sequence). The V end lost 6 bases, the J end lost 1 base, and 11 bases lay between the germline ends. The CDR3 length is 14 residues. The CDR3 reads CASRRVLGTDTQYF. For the CDR3, the DNA is TGTGCCAGCAGGAGGGTACTGGGCACAGATACGCAGTATTTT.

This clone appeared once. The chain carries TRBV18 and TRBJ2-7; TRBD1 matches 7 bases. Per the germline V gene, CDR1 is KGHSH and CDR2 is LQKENI. The CDR3 runs to 15 residues. V shed 3 bases and J 0 bases; nucleotides not matched to a gene: 5. CDR3 sequence reads: CASSPGTAASYEQYF. CDR3 nucleotide sequence: TGTGCCAGCTCACCCGGGACAGCGGCCTCCTACGAGCAGTACTTC.

The chain joins TRBV6-5 to TRBJ2-1; D is uncertain. From germline, CDR1 is MNHEY and CDR2 SVGAGI. V lost 6 bases and J lost 0, with 6 bases in between. The CDR3 totals 13 residues. CDR3 DNA: TGTGCCAGCAGAGGGCTCTCCTACAATGAGCAGTTCTTC. Its protein product is CASRGLSYNEQFF.

The genes are TRBV12-5 and TRBJ2-2; D possibly corresponds to TRBD1 (5 bases). CDR1 is LGHNT and CDR2 is FRNRAP in the germline V gene. This CDR3 has 15 residues. V lost 6 bases, J lost 3 bases, and 14 bases lay in between. The CDR3 is CASGPGLLHTGELFF. The CDR3 coding sequence is TGTGCTAGTGGCCCAGGGCTTCTTCACACCGGGGAGCTGTTTTTT. Combining the CDR3 with reference TRBV12-5 and TRBJ2-2 gives the whole variable domain DARVTQTPRHKVTEMGQEVTMRCQPILGHNTVFWYRQTMMQGLELLAYFRNRAPLDDSGMPKDRFSAEMPDATLATLKIQPSEPRDSAVYFCASGPGLLHTGELFFGEGSRLTVL.